Listed below are T cell receptor beta chains from one sample, sequenced in a study of a mutant IDH1 vaccine in newly diagnosed glioma. These receptors' antigens are unknown. TCRdb's table, derived via immunoSEQ multiplex PCR, lists solely in-frame clones and lacks some. The sample contains 20,000 to 30,000 clones, roughly 87% of which appear only once. The specimen was PBMCs, collected from a glioma patient whose treatment included an IDH1 peptide vaccine. The receptors were gathered from a man aged 35-49 years with glioma. Some clones in this sample may be carry-over from other donors' samples. CDR3s include the opening cysteine and the closing phenylalanine or tryptophan. The D gene is left open where the match is weak. Part of the rows lack a size; the others show once, few, many or a class for expanded clones.

clone size	V gene	J gene	D gene	CDR3 DNA	CDR3 protein
few	TRBV28	TRBJ1-5	.	TGTGCCAGCAGTTCACCCTGGACTCCGGGGGGCAATCAGCCCCAGCATTTT	CASSSPWTPGGNQPQHF
.	TRBV6-1	TRBJ1-2	.	TGTGCCAGCAGTGAAGCGAAGGGTTGGGGTAGCTATGGCTACACCTTC	CASSEAKGWGSYGYTF
once	TRBV19	TRBJ1-1	.	TGTGCCAGTAGTTGGCCCGCGGGTACTGAAGCTTTCTTT	CASSWPAGTEAFF
.	TRBV29-1	TRBJ2-2	.	TGCAGCGTGAAAGACTTCACGAACACCGGGGAGCTGTTTTTT	CSVKDFTNTGELFF
.	TRBV7-2	TRBJ2-2	TRBD1	TGTGCCAGCAGCTTATCGGGACAGGACACCGGGGAGCTGTTTTTT	CASSLSGQDTGELFF
.	TRBV19	TRBJ1-5	.	TGTGCCAGTAGTAGCAAAACCGGGACCCTCAATCAGCCCCAGCATTTT	CASSSKTGTLNQPQHF
.	TRBV18	TRBJ2-3	.	TGTGCCAGCTCGGCCGGGGAGGATACGCAGTATTTT	CASSAGEDTQYF
.	TRBV19	TRBJ1-2	.	TGTGCCAGTACCCTCGGGATTGACTATGGCTACACCTTC	CASTLGIDYGYTF
.	TRBV7-2	TRBJ2-7	TRBD2	TGTGCCAGCAGCTTAGACTCCGGGGGGGCCTACGAGCAGTACTTC	CASSLDSGGAYEQYF
.	TRBV28	TRBJ1-5	.	TGTGCCAGCAGGCCGACGGGGGCCCGCAATCAGCCCCAGCATTTT	CASRPTGARNQPQHF
.	TRBV11-2	TRBJ2-7	TRBD1	TGTGCCAGCAGCTGGGCCGGGACAGTCGGAGACGAGCAGTACTTC	CASSWAGTVGDEQYF
.	TRBV5-4	TRBJ1-1	.	TGTGCCAGCAGCCTTCAGTTAGGTGAAGCTTTCTTT	CASSLQLGEAFF
once	TRBV7-6	TRBJ1-2	.	TGTGCCAGCAGCCACGGTACAGTCTATGGCTACACCTTC	CASSHGTVYGYTF
.	TRBV14	TRBJ1-6	.	TGTGCCAGCGCCGTACCGGGTCCGACTTCACCCCTCCACTTT	CASAVPGPTSPLHF
medium-sized	TRBV18	TRBJ1-2	.	TGTGCCAGCTCACCGGGTCGGGGCTACACCTTC	CASSPGRGYTF
.	TRBV5-4	TRBJ2-1	TRBD2	TGTGCCAGCAGCTTGATCCGACTAGCGGGGGGCAACAATGAGCAGTTCTTC	CASSLIRLAGGNNEQFF
.	TRBV19	TRBJ1-1	.	TGTGCCAGTAAACGCGGTAACACTGAAGCTTTCTTT	CASKRGNTEAFF
.	TRBV10-3	TRBJ2-1	.	TGTGCCATCAGTGAGAGCTCGGGACGCGGAAACTACAATGAGCAGTTCTTC	CAISESSGRGNYNEQFF
.	TRBV6-6	TRBJ1-1	.	TGTGCCAGCAGCCCGGGACATCGCGGCACTGAAGCTTTCTTT	CASSPGHRGTEAFF
.	TRBV15	TRBJ2-2	.	TGTGCCACCAGCATTCTATTACAGGGTATCGGGGAGCTGTTTTTT	CATSILLQGIGELFF
few	TRBV6-1	TRBJ1-1	TRBD1	TGTGCCAGCAGCTTCGACAGGGGGAGCACTGAAGCTTTCTTT	CASSFDRGSTEAFF
.	TRBV5-1	TRBJ1-6	TRBD1	TGCGCCAGCAGCTTCGACAGGGATAATTCACCCCTCCACTTT	CASSFDRDNSPLHF
once	TRBV29-1	TRBJ2-5	.	TGCAGCGTTGTTACAGGGTCAGAGACCCAGTACTTC	CSVVTGSETQYF
.	TRBV11-2	TRBJ1-2	.	TGTGCCAGCAGCTTATTTGAGGGGCGGGGCTACACCTTC	CASSLFEGRGYTF
few	TRBV11-2	TRBJ1-1	TRBD1	TGTGCCAGCAGCTTATCGGACAGGGGGGACACTGAAGCTTTCTTT	CASSLSDRGDTEAFF
.	TRBV30	TRBJ2-3	.	TGTGCCTTCACCACAGATACGCAGTATTTT	CAFTTDTQYF
.	TRBV10-3	TRBJ1-6	TRBD1	TGTGCCATCAGTGTGGGACAGGGAGATTCACCCCTCCACTTT	CAISVGQGDSPLHF
.	TRBV7-8	TRBJ2-2	.	TGTGCCAGCAGCTTAGTCCCCGGGGAGCTGTTTTTT	CASSLVPGELFF
.	TRBV5-4	TRBJ1-4	.	TGTGCCAGCAGCCCCGGGACTGGGATTGAGAAACTGTTTTTT	CASSPGTGIEKLFF
once	TRBV7-9	TRBJ1-1	.	TGTGCCAGCAGCTGGCAGTTTACTGAAGCTTTCTTT	CASSWQFTEAFF
.	TRBV19	TRBJ1-1	.	TGTGCCAGTAGTATCGGTGGTGGAGGCACTGAAGCTTTCTTT	CASSIGGGGTEAFF
.	TRBV29-1	TRBJ1-2	.	TGCAGCGTTGAAGACACAGTAGGCTACACCTTC	CSVEDTVGYTF